The 27 T cell receptor beta chains listed next were all sequenced from one sample in a study of T cells after posttransplantation cyclophosphamide. Busulfan-fludarabine conditioning, marrow transplant, and cyclophosphamide on days +3 and +4 were administered. Assay used: immunoSEQ multiplex PCR; TCRdb lists only in-frame clones, some missing. The sample lists 42,000 or so clones; about 90% were seen once. The sample in question was PBMCs, obtained roughly 59 days after allogeneic stem cell transplant with posttransplant cyclophosphamide. The receptors come from a male patient aged 55 to 69 who received an allogeneic stem cell transplant from a related donor and was CMV-positive. The T cells may come from the graft donor.

This clone turned up a few times. The chain couples TRBV18 to TRBJ2-6; D uncertain. Germline CDR1 and CDR2: KGHSH and LQKENI. This CDR3 comprises 15 residues. V lost 5 bases to trimming and J lost 1 base, with 9 bases between them. CDR3 sequence: CASSSTGSGANVLTF. As DNA, the CDR3 is TGTGCCAGCTCATCTACGGGTTCTGGGGCCAACGTCCTGACTTTC.

The V gene is TRBV29-1, the J gene TRBJ1-2, with no clear D. CDR1 is SQVTM, CDR2 ANQGSEA, per germline. The CDR3 runs 11 residues. The CDR3 spells CTAGANYGYTF. The CDR3 region has the DNA TGCACGGCCGGAGCTAACTATGGCTACACCTTC.

J is TRBJ1-1 and V is TRBV6-1; 8 bases match TRBD1. Germline values: CDR1 MNHNS, CDR2 SASEGT. The CDR3 is 15 amino acids. V trimming: 3 bases; J trimming: 4 bases; junction bases outside the gene matches: 7. CDR3 residues: CASSELGQGGTEAFF. The CDR3 DNA reads TGTGCCAGCAGTGAGCTAGGACAGGGTGGCACTGAAGCTTTCTTT.

This clone was detected only a few times. This rearrangement joins TRBV4-1 to TRBJ1-2, with 7 bases matching TRBD1. The ends lost 4 bases at V and 4 bases at J; junction bases unmatched: 9. The CDR3 spans 15 residues. Germline V gene sequence: CDR1 MGHRA, CDR2 YSYEKL. The CDR3 DNA reads as TGCGCCAGCAGCCCTCCATTGACAGGGAGCTATGGCTACACCTTC. Amino acids: CASSPPLTGSYGYTF.

The chain carries TRBV28 and TRBJ2-6, with D possibly being TRBD1 (6 bases). The V end was cut by 3 bases, the J end by 1 base, with 22 bases between. The CDR3 loop spans 20 amino acids. Germline assignment: CDR1 MDHEN and CDR2 SYDVKM. The CDR3 region is CASSFTFLGQQRSGANVLTF. Written as DNA, the CDR3 is TGTGCCAGCAGTTTCACGTTCCTGGGACAACAGCGGTCTGGGGCCAACGTCCTGACTTTC. Full variable domain (outside the CDR3, taken from reference TRBV28 and TRBJ2-6): DVKVTQSSRYLVKRTGEKVFLECVQDMDHENMFWYRQDPGLGLRLIYFSYDVKMKEKGDIPEGYSVSREKKERFSLILESASTNQTSMYLCASSFTFLGQQRSGANVLTFGAGSRLTVL.

This clone was seen once. The chain employs TRBV7-9 and TRBJ2-7, with 7 bases fitting TRBD2. This CDR3 contains 13 residues. J gave up 8 bases and V 7 bases, and 11 bases lay outside the gene matches. Germline CDR1 SEHNR, CDR2 FQNEAQ (reference sequence). CDR3 protein: CASTPGGSYQQYV. The CDR3 DNA follows: TGTGCCAGCACCCCCGGGGGGAGTTACCAGCAGTACGTC.

J is TRBJ2-7 and V is TRBV28; D possibly corresponds to TRBD2 (6 bases). This CDR3 is 13 amino acids long. CDR1 and CDR2 from the germline V gene are MDHEN and SYDVKM. Trimming took off 2 bases at V and 7 bases at J, with 12 bases between the two ends. The CDR3 sequence is CASSLVASGEQYV. CDR3 nucleotide sequence: TGTGCCAGCAGTTTAGTCGCCAGCGGGGAGCAGTACGTC.

CDR3 sequence: CASSLGPGGTVNSPLHF. The CDR3 DNA is TGTGCCAGCAGCTTAGGTCCTGGGGGGACAGTCAATTCACCCCTCCACTTT. This chain links TRBV7-2 with TRBJ1-6; 7 nucleotides agree with TRBD1. CDR3 length equals 17 residues. V dropped 1 base and J dropped 7; count of bases not matched to a gene: 10. Germline assignment: CDR1 SGHTA and CDR2 FQGNSA.

V is TRBV11-3 and J is TRBJ1-3; possibly TRBD1 for D (5 bases). The V gene's germline CDR1 is SGHNT and CDR2 YENEEA. The CDR3 extends over 15 amino acids. V lost 5 bases and J lost 1, with 12 bases in between. DNA for the CDR3: TGTGCCAGCAGCCTAGGAGCAGGGTCTGGAAACACCATATATTTT. Translating gives CASSLGAGSGNTIYF.

This chain connects TRBV2 to TRBJ2-3, with D tentatively TRBD2 (6 bases). The ends were cut back, 7 bases at V and 1 base at J, with 12 bases in the middle. CDR3 length: 14 amino acids. CDR1 SNHLY and CDR2 FYNNEI come from the germline V gene. CDR3 bases: TGTGCCAGCACTCGCGAGCGGGGCACAGATACGCAGTATTTT. Its protein product is CASTRERGTDTQYF.

CDR3 sequence: CASSSPGQLDSPLHF. CDR3 DNA sequence: TGTGCCAGCAGTTCACCGGGACAGCTTGATTCACCCCTCCACTTT. This chain links TRBV27 with TRBJ1-6; 7 nucleotides agree with TRBD1. CDR1 and CDR2 (germline): MNHEY, SMNVEV (reference sequence). V lost 4 bases, J lost 8 bases, and 8 bases stayed unmatched. The CDR3 runs to 15 residues.

The chain joins TRBV15 to TRBJ1-5, with TRBD1 as a possible D gene (5 bases). This CDR3 comprises 17 residues. From germline, CDR1 is LNHNV and CDR2 YYDKDF (reference sequence). V was cut by 0 bases and J by 2 bases, with 14 bases left in between. CDR3 sequence reads: CATSRDAGGRGNQPQHF. CDR3 nucleotides: TGTGCCACCAGCAGAGATGCCGGGGGGAGGGGCAATCAGCCCCAGCATTTT.

The chain carries TRBV5-1 and TRBJ2-2; 8 nucleotides line up with TRBD1. Trimming cost V 0 bases and J 5 bases; bases outside gene matches: 6. Germline CDR1 is SGHRS and CDR2 is YFSETQ. The CDR3 is made up of 16 amino acids. The CDR3 sequence is CASSLAQGANTGELFF. CDR3 sequence (DNA): TGCGCCAGCAGCTTGGCGCAGGGGGCTAATACCGGGGAGCTGTTTTTT.

The gene calls are TRBV6-1 and TRBJ2-3; 7 nucleotides agree with TRBD2. The CDR3 sequence is 15 residues long. V was pared by 3 bases and J by 4 bases, with 7 bases of the junction left unmatched. Germline CDR1 reads MNHNS; CDR2 reads SASEGT. CDR3 amino acids: CASSERGSPPDTQYF. The CDR3, as DNA: TGTGCCAGCAGTGAGCGGGGGAGTCCCCCAGATACGCAGTATTTT.

The V and J genes are TRBV5-5 and TRBJ1-2; 7 bases line up with TRBD1. This CDR3 comprises 15 residues. The junction had 10 bases not matched to a gene; V was cut back by 2 bases and J by 6 bases. The germline V gene encodes CDR1 SGHKS and CDR2 YYEKEE (reference sequence). The CDR3 nucleotides are TGTGCCAGCAGCTTCCACAGGGGAGGATTTGATGGCTACACCTTC. Translation: CASSFHRGGFDGYTF.

This chain joins TRBV27 and TRBJ1-1; D not resolved. V lost 2 bases, J lost 2 bases, and 12 bases lay in between. This CDR3 has 15 amino acids. Per germline, CDR1 MNHEY and CDR2 SMNVEV (reference sequence). CDR3: CASSLGVRKNTEAFF. The CDR3 bases are TGTGCCAGCAGTTTAGGTGTCAGAAAAAACACTGAAGCTTTCTTT.

The CDR3 bases are TGCGCCAGCAGCCAAGATTCGAGGACAGGGGTCGAGCAGTACTTC. Its translation: CASSQDSRTGVEQYF. V and J are TRBV4-1 and TRBJ2-7; TRBD1 aligns across 9 bases. V gave up 0 bases and J gave up 6 bases; unmatched junction bases: 6. The germline V gene encodes CDR1 MGHRA and CDR2 YSYEKL. The CDR3 is 15 residues long.

The rearrangement links TRBV19 to TRBJ1-1, with 8 bases identical to TRBD1. Germline values: CDR1 LNHDA, CDR2 SQIVND (reference sequence). The CDR3 is made up of 15 amino acids. The ends lost 5 bases at V and 6 bases at J; junction bases unmatched: 11. The CDR3 bases are TGTGCCAGTAGTCTGAGTACAGGGGGGATCGCTGAAGCTTTCTTT. It specifies CASSLSTGGIAEAFF.

This chain joins TRBV6-6 and TRBJ2-1; D is undetermined. This CDR3 region has 11 residues. Per the germline V gene, CDR1 is MNHNY and CDR2 is SVGAGI (reference sequence). The ends were cut back, 8 bases at V and 8 bases at J, with 10 bases in the middle. CDR3 sequence (DNA): TGTGCCAGCCAAGCCCTGGATGAGCAGTTCTTC. Its protein is CASQALDEQFF.

The chain joins TRBV4-1 to TRBJ2-7; tentative D call: TRBD2 (6 bases). V was pared by 0 bases and J by 2 bases, with 17 bases between. The germline V gene has CDR1 MGHRA and CDR2 YSYEKL. The CDR3 length is 17 residues. The CDR3 nucleotides are TGCGCCAGCAGCCAAGATATAAACAGCGGGTCCGCCTACGAGCAGTACTTC. It translates to CASSQDINSGSAYEQYF.

This chain links TRBV5-8 with TRBJ1-5; unclear D gene. The CDR3 covers 12 residues. V shed 2 bases and J shed 4 bases, with 4 bases lying between them. CDR1 and CDR2 from the germline V gene are SGHTS and YDEGEE. The CDR3 bases are TGTGCCAGCAGCTTACAGAATCAGCCCCAGCATTTT. Translating gives CASSLQNQPQHF.

This clone was picked up one time. The CDR3 sequence: CASSWVQGPHEQYV. The CDR3 nucleotides are TGTGCCAGCAGCTGGGTACAGGGTCCCCACGAGCAGTACGTC. The chain links TRBV5-6 to TRBJ2-7, with D perhaps matching TRBD1 (6 bases). CDR3 length: 14 residues. V lost 3 bases to trimming and J lost 5 bases, with 15 bases between them. Germline CDR1 reads SGHDT; CDR2 reads YYEEEE.

The V and J genes are TRBV2 and TRBJ2-7; D is unclear. Deletions cut 7 bases from V and 0 bases from J, with 7 bases between. This CDR3 contains 12 residues. Germline CDR1 is SNHLY and CDR2 is FYNNEI. The CDR3 nucleotides are TGTGCCAGCAAACTGAGCTCCTACGAGCAGTACTTC. Its translation: CASKLSSYEQYF.

This clone has a handful of counts. This rearrangement joins TRBV2 to TRBJ2-1, with a tentative D call TRBD2 (5 bases). V lost 7 bases, J lost 2 bases, and 9 bases lay in between. CDR1 and CDR2 from the germline V gene are SNHLY and FYNNEI. The CDR3 totals 13 residues. The CDR3 loop reads CASNRGTYNEQFF. The CDR3 nucleotides read TGTGCCAGCAATCGGGGTACCTACAATGAGCAGTTCTTC.

The J gene is TRBJ2-2, the V gene TRBV5-6; 10 nucleotides align to TRBD2. The V and J ends lost 1 base and 4 bases, in that order; junction bases with no gene match: 7. Germline V gives CDR1 SGHDT, CDR2 YYEEEE. The CDR3 is 17 residues long. The CDR3 DNA sequence: TGTGCCAGCAGCTTGCTGAGTAGCGGGGGGCGCACCGGGGAGCTGTTTTTT. The encoded protein is CASSLLSSGGRTGELFF.

The chain links TRBV7-9 to TRBJ1-2; D gene uncertain. V was cut by 2 bases and J by 2 bases, with 9 bases left in between. CDR1 and CDR2 (germline): SEHNR, FQNEAQ (reference sequence). This CDR3 contains 14 residues. Here the CDR3 DNA reads TGTGCCAGCAGCTTACCACCCAGAAACTATGGCTACACCTTC. Translated: CASSLPPRNYGYTF.

Here the CDR3 DNA reads TGTGCCAGTAGGATATCGGAAAAACTGTTTTTT. Translation: CASRISEKLFF. The chain has TRBV19 and TRBJ1-4; no reliable D call. Trimming stripped 6 bases from V and 8 bases from J, with 7 bases between. The germline CDR1 and CDR2 sequences are LNHDA and SQIVND (reference sequence). This CDR3 comprises 11 residues.